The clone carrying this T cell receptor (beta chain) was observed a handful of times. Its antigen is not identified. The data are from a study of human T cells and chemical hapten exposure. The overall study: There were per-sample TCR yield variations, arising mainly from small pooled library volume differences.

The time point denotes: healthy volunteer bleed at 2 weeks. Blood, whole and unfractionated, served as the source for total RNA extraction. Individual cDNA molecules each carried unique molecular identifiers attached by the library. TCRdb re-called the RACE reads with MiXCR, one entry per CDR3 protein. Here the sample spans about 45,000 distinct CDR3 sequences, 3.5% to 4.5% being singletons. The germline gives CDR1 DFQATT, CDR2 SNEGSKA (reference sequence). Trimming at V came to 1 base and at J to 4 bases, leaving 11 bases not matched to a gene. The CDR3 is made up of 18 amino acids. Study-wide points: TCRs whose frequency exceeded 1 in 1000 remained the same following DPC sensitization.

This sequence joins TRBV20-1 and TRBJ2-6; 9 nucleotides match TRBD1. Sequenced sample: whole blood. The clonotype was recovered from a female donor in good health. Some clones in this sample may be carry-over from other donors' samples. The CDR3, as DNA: TGCAGTGCTAGAGCCACAGGGGGCCCGACTCTGGGGGCCAACGTCCTGACTTTC. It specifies CSARATGGPTLGANVLTF.